What follows is one T cell receptor beta chain and its context. Germline values: CDR1 SGHRS, CDR2 YFSETQ. V lost 3 bases, J lost 8 bases, and 8 bases stayed unmatched. The CDR3 consists of 15 residues. This sample stems from a study of blood T cell repertoires in COVID-19. Study-level background: Samples taken during acute and convalescent COVID-19 were collected in the United States, Italy and Spain.

TCRdb keeps only in-frame clones here, not all; method: immunoSEQ multiplex PCR. The sample records more than 200,000 clones, about 87% being singletons. Sample: peripheral blood. V gene TRBV5-1 combines with J gene TRBJ1-6; the match to TRBD1 covers 7 bases. The receptor was derived from a man aged 65 to 79 with acute or convalescent COVID-19. The CDR3: CASSWQGVWYSPLHF. In DNA, the CDR3 is TGCGCCAGCAGCTGGCAGGGGGTTTGGTATTCACCCCTCCACTTT.